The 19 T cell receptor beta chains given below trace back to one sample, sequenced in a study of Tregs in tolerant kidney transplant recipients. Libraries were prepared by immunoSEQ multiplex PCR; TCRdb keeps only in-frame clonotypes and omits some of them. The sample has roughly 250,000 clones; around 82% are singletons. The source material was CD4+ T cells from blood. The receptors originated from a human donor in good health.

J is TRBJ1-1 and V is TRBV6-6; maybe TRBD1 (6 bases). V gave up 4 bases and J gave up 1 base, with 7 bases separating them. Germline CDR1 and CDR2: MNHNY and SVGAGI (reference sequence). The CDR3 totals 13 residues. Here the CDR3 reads CASSWDKNTEAFF. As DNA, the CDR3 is TGTGCCAGCAGTTGGGACAAGAACACTGAAGCTTTCTTT.

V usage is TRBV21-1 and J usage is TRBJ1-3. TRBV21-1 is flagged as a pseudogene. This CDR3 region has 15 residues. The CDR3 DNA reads TGTGCCAGCACCCCGGGACGGAGCTCTGGAAACACCATATATTTT. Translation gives CASTPGRSSGNTIYF.

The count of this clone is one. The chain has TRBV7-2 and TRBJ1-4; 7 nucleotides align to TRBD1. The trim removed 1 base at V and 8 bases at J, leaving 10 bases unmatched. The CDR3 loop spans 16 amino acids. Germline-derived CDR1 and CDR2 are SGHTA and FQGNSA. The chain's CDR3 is CASSLVSGAGGEKLFF. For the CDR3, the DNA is TGTGCCAGCAGCTTAGTATCCGGGGCAGGGGGAGAAAAACTGTTTTTT.

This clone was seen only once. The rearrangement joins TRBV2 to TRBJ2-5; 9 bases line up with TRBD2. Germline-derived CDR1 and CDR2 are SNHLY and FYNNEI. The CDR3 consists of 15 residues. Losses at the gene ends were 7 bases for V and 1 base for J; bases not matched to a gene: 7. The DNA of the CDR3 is TGTGCCAGCACCCCGACTAGCGGAGGCCAAGAGACCCAGTACTTC. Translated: CASTPTSGGQETQYF.

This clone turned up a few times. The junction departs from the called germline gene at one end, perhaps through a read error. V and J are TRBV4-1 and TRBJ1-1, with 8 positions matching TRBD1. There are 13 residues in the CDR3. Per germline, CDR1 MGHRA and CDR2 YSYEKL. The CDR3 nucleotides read TGCGCCAGCAGCCAAGGGACAGGGCTCCTGGGGGACTGG. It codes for CASSQGTGLLGDW.

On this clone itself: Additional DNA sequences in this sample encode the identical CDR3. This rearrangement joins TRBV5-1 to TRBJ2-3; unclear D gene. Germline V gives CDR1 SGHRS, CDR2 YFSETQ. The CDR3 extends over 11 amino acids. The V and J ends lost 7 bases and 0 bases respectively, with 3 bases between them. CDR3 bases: TGCGCCAGCGGAAGCACAGATACGCAGTATTTT. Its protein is CASGSTDTQYF.

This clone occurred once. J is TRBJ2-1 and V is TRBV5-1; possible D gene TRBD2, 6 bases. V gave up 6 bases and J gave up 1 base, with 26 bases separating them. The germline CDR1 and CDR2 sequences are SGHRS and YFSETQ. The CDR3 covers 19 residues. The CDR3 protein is CASTGVLPGLPFSYNEQFF. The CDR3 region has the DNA TGCGCCAGCACGGGCGTGTTACCGGGACTCCCATTTTCCTACAATGAGCAGTTCTTC. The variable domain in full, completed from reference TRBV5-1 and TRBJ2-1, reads KAGVTQTPRYLIKTRGQQVTLSCSPISGHRSVSWYQQTPGQGLQFLFEYFSETQRNKGNFPGRFSGRQFSNSRSEMNVSTLELGDSALYLCASTGVLPGLPFSYNEQFFGPGTRLTVL.

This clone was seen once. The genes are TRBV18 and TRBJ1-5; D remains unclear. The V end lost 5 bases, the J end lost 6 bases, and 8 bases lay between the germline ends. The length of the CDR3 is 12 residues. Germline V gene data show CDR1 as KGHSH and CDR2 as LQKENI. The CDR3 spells CASSIPPQPQHF. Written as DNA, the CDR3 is TGTGCCAGCTCAATCCCCCCTCAGCCCCAGCATTTT.

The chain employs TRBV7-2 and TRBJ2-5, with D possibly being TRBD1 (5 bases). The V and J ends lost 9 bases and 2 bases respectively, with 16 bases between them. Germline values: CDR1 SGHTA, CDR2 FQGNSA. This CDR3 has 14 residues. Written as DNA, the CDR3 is TGTGCCAGTTCCCTCGACAGAGCTCAAGAGACCCAGTACTTC. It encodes CASSLDRAQETQYF.

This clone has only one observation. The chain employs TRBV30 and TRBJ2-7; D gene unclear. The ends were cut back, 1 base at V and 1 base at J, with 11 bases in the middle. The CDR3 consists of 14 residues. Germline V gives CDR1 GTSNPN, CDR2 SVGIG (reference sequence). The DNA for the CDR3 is TGTGCCTGGAGTGAGCAGGACCTTTCCTACGAGCAGTACTTC. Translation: CAWSEQDLSYEQYF.

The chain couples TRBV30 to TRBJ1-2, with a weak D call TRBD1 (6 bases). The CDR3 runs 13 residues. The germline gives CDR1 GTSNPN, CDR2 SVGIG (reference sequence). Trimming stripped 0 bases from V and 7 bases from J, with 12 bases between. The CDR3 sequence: CAWSVQQGSGYTF. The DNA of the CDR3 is TGTGCCTGGAGTGTACAACAGGGAAGTGGCTACACCTTC. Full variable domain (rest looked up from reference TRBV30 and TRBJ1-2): SQTIHQWPATLVQPVGSPLSLECTVEGTSNPNLYWYRQAAGRGLQLLFYSVGIGQISSEVPQNLSASRPQDRQFILSSKKLLLSDSGFYLCAWSVQQGSGYTFGSGTRLTVV.

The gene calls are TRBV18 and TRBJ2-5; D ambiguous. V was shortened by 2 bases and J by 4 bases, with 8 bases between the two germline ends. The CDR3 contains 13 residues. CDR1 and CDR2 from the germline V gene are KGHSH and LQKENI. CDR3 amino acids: CASSPNIGETQYF. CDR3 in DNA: TGTGCCAGCTCACCAAATATTGGAGAGACCCAGTACTTC.

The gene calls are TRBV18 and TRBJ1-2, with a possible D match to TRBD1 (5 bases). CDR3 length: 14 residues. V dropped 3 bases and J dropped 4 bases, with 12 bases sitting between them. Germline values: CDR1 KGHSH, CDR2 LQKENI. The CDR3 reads CASSPTETIYGYTF. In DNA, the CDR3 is TGTGCCAGCTCACCGACAGAGACAATCTATGGCTACACCTTC. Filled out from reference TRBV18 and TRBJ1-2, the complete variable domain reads NAGVMQNPRHLVRRRGQEARLRCSPMKGHSHVYWYRQLPEEGLKFMVYLQKENIIDESGMPKERFSAEFPKEGPSILRIQQVVRGDSAAYFCASSPTETIYGYTFGSGTRLTVV.

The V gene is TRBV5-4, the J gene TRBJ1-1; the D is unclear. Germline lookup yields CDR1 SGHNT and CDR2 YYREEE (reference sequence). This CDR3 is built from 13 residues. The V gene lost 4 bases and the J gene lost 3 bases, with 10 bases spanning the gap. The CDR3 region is CASSLNRDTEAFF. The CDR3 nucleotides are TGTGCCAGCAGCCTCAATCGTGACACTGAAGCTTTCTTT.

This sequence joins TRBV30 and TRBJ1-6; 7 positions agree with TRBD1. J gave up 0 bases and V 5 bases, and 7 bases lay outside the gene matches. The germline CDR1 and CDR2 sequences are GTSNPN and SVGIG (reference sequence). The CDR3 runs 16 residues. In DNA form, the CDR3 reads TGTGCCTGGCACAGGGGCTCTAACTCCTATAATTCACCCCTCCACTTT. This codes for CAWHRGSNSYNSPLHF.

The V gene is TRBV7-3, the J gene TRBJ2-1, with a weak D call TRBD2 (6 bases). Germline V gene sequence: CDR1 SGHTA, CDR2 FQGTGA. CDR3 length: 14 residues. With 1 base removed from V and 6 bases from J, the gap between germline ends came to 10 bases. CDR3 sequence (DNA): TGTGCCAGCAGCTTAAGACTGGGGGGCAATGAGCAGTTCTTC. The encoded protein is CASSLRLGGNEQFF. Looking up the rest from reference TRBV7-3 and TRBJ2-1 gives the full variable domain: GAGVSQTPSNKVTEKGKYVELRCDPISGHTALYWYRQSLGQGPEFLIYFQGTGAADDSGLPNDRFFAVRPEGSVSTLKIQRTERGDSAVYLCASSLRLGGNEQFFGPGTRLTVL.

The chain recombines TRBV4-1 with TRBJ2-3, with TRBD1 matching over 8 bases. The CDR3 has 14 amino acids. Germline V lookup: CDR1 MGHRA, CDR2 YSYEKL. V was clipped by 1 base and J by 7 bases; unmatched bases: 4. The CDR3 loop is CASSQAPGGYTQYF. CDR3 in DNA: TGCGCCAGCAGCCAAGCCCCAGGGGGCTATACGCAGTATTTT.

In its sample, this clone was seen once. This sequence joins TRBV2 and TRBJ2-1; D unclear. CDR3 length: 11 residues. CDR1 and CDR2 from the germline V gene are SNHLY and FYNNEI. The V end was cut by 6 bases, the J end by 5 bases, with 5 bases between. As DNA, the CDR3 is TGTGCCAGCAGATCAGACAATGAGCAGTTCTTC. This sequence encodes CASRSDNEQFF.

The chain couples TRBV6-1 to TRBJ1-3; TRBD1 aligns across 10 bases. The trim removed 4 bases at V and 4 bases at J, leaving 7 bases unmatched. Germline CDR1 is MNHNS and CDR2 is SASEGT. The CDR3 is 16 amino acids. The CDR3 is CASSAPGQGTGNTIYF. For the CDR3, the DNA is TGTGCCAGCAGTGCTCCGGGACAGGGGACCGGAAACACCATATATTTT.